Presented here are 20 T cell receptor beta chains from one specimen sequenced in a study of CD8+CD57+ T cells in acquired aplastic anemia. TCR beta VDJ and CDR3 were profiled, and genomic DNA was the template. Using its own MiXCR run on the reads, TCRdb lists one record per CDR3 protein. Of 65,000 or so distinct CDR3 sequences listed, 55% are singletons. What was sequenced was sorted CD4+, CD8+, or CD8+CD57+ T cells (not recorded which) from PBMCs. Source of these receptors: a human donor in good health, serving as a control.

V gene TRBV20-1 combines with J gene TRBJ2-3; 8 bases are shared with TRBD2. Trimming took 5 bases from V and 2 from J; bases not matched to a gene: 12. There are 16 residues in the CDR3. Germline values: CDR1 DFQATT, CDR2 SNEGSKA (reference sequence). DNA for the CDR3: TGCAGTGCTGTGAGCAGGGCGGGAGGAGTCACAGATACGCAGTATTTT. Residues: CSAVSRAGGVTDTQYF.

This clonotype was seen at least ten times. It may be a read error: a sequence one base away is much more abundant. The gene calls are TRBV24-1 and TRBJ2-7; D may correspond to TRBD1 or TRBD2 (5 bases each). Trimming cost V 9 bases and J 3 bases, with 14 bases left between them. The CDR3 extends over 13 amino acids. Germline CDR1 KGHDR, CDR2 SFDVKD. The CDR3 sequence: CATDGAGLYEQYF. The CDR3, as DNA: TGTGCCACCGACGGGGCTGGCCTCTACGAGCAGTACTTC.

The CDR3 loop reads CAIRHTGDSYNEQFF. The CDR3 DNA reads as TGTGCCATCAGGCACACGGGGGACTCCTACAATGAGCAGTTCTTC. The chain employs TRBV10-3 and TRBJ2-1, with TRBD2 as a possible D gene (6 bases). In germline, CDR1 is ENHRY, CDR2 SYGVKD. The V gene lost 6 bases and the J gene lost 0 bases, with 12 bases spanning the gap. This CDR3 is 15 amino acids long.

This clonotype was recorded once. This rearrangement joins TRBV10-3 to TRBJ2-7, with D unresolved. CDR3 length: 13 amino acids. Germline V gene data show CDR1 as ENHRY and CDR2 as SYGVKD. V was trimmed by 6 bases and J by 5 bases, leaving 14 bases between them. The CDR3 sequence: CAIRQRPLNEQYF. As DNA, the CDR3 is TGTGCCATCAGGCAAAGACCCCTAAACGAGCAGTACTTC.

Ten or more counts support this clonotype. This chain joins TRBV2 and TRBJ2-4, with TRBD2 identical over 8 bases. V lost 6 bases and J lost 4; bases outside the gene matches: 5. Germline lookup yields CDR1 SNHLY and CDR2 FYNNEI. This CDR3 spans 14 amino acids. DNA for the CDR3: TGTGCCAGCAGCCCCTCTAGCGGGAAAAACATTCAGTACTTC. Protein product: CASSPSSGKNIQYF.

This clonotype was seen repeatedly, ten times or more. V gene TRBV3-1 combines with J gene TRBJ1-4; TRBD1 matches at 9 bases. The CDR3 extends over 15 amino acids. The V segment lost 4 bases and the J segment 3 bases; nucleotides outside the gene matches: 3. The V gene's germline CDR1 is LGHDT and CDR2 YNNKEL (reference sequence). The CDR3 bases are TGTGCCAGCAGCCCACAGGGGGCGTCTAATGAAAAACTGTTTTTT. It encodes CASSPQGASNEKLFF.

The chain employs TRBV7-3 and TRBJ1-2; D possibly corresponds to TRBD1 (5 bases). Germline CDR1 SGHTA, CDR2 FQGTGA. Trimming removed 5 bases at V and 8 bases at J, with 18 bases between. The CDR3 consists of 14 residues. CDR3 region: CASSPGGFASGYTF. CDR3 in DNA: TGTGCCAGCAGCCCCGGGGGATTTGCTTCGGGCTACACCTTC.

This clonotype occurred many times. The gene calls are TRBV3-1 and TRBJ2-5; D is possibly TRBD1 (5 bases). This CDR3 has 16 residues. Between the trimmed V and J ends, which lost 4 bases and 2 bases, there was a span of 17 bases. Germline CDR1 LGHDT, CDR2 YNNKEL (reference sequence). The CDR3 reads CASSPVAAGYQETQYF. CDR3 nucleotides: TGTGCCAGCAGCCCCGTTGCGGCAGGGTATCAAGAGACCCAGTACTTC.

The V call is TRBV20-1, the J call TRBJ2-1; 12 nucleotides agree with TRBD2. Germline CDR1 and CDR2: DFQATT and SNEGSKA (reference sequence). V lost 2 bases to trimming and J lost 7 bases; unmatched junction nucleotides: 12. The CDR3 has 17 amino acids. In nucleotides, the CDR3 is TGCAGTGCTAGACCCTGGGCTAGCGGGAGGGCCCTAAATGAGCAGTTCTTC. Translating gives CSARPWASGRALNEQFF.

The chain has TRBV10-3 and TRBJ1-5, with 8 bases lining up with TRBD1. This CDR3 is 15 amino acids long. With V trimmed by 6 bases and J by 1 base, 5 bases remained unmatched. CDR1 and CDR2 from the germline V gene are ENHRY and SYGVKD. For the CDR3, the DNA is TGTGCCATCAGCCCGACAGGGGACAGCAATCAGCCCCAGCATTTT. Residues: CAISPTGDSNQPQHF.

The chain combines TRBV9 with TRBJ2-7; D ambiguous. Deletions cut 1 base from V and 5 bases from J, with 4 bases between. The CDR3 spans 11 residues. The germline gives CDR1 SGDLS, CDR2 YYNGEE. The CDR3 coding sequence is TGTGCCAGCAGCGTAAAGGACGAGCAGTACTTC. Its translation: CASSVKDEQYF.

A single count supports this clonotype. The chain links TRBV29-1 to TRBJ2-5; tentatively, D is TRBD2 (6 bases). The CDR3 spans 11 residues. The V gene's germline CDR1 is SQVTM and CDR2 ANQGSEA. This chain's CDR3 is CTGTFGETQYF. The CDR3 bases are TGCACAGGGACTTTCGGGGAGACCCAGTACTTC.

This rearrangement joins TRBV10-3 to TRBJ2-2; TRBD1 agrees at 10 bases. Trimming removed 6 bases from V and 5 bases from J; junction bases left unmatched: 3. The length of the CDR3 is 14 residues. The germline gives CDR1 ENHRY, CDR2 SYGVKD. The CDR3: CAIRPGQGTGELFF. The CDR3 DNA is TGTGCCATCAGACCGGGACAGGGGACCGGGGAGCTGTTTTTT.

This clonotype appeared many times. The chain employs TRBV12-3 or TRBV12-4 and TRBJ1-2; the match to TRBD1 covers 8 bases. Trimming removed 3 bases from V and 5 bases from J; junction bases left unmatched: 5. The CDR3 is made up of 14 amino acids. DNA for the CDR3: TGTGCCAGCAGTTTTCAGGGGGCATGGTATGGCTACACCTTC. Protein product: CASSFQGAWYGYTF.

This clonotype was counted many times. A clone one base away is much larger, so this may be a read error. V gene TRBV14 combines with J gene TRBJ2-7; tentatively, D is TRBD1 or TRBD2 (6 bases each). The V gene's germline CDR1 is SGHDN and CDR2 FVKESK. The CDR3 loop spans 15 amino acids. V was clipped by 4 bases and J by 6 bases, with 19 bases between them. In nucleotides, the CDR3 is TGTGCCAGCAGCCGCCGGGCAGGGGAGGATGGCGAGCAGTACTTC. This sequence encodes CASSRRAGEDGEQYF.

Ten or more counts support this clonotype. This may stem from a read error, because a much larger clone lies one nucleotide away. The gene calls are TRBV19 and TRBJ1-2; D is ambiguous. Per germline, CDR1 LNHDA and CDR2 SQIVND (reference sequence). Trimming stripped 3 bases from V and 9 bases from J, with 8 bases between. The CDR3 is 11 amino acids. The CDR3 coding sequence is TGTGCCAGTAGTATTTCGACGAGCTACACCTTC. Protein: CASSISTSYTF.

This clonotype was detected many times. This chain links TRBV4-2 with TRBJ2-2; D is undetermined. CDR1 is LGHNA, CDR2 YNFKEQ, per germline. The V and J ends lost 0 bases and 6 bases respectively, with 8 bases between them. CDR3 size: 14 residues. CDR3 residues: CASSQEGPAGELFF. The CDR3 DNA follows: TGTGCCAGCAGCCAAGAAGGCCCCGCCGGGGAGCTGTTTTTT.

Here the CDR3 reads CSARDRVVGYTF. CDR3 nucleotide sequence: TGCAGTGCCCGGGACAGGGTTGTAGGCTACACCTTC. The rearrangement joins TRBV20-1 to TRBJ1-2; 9 bases are a match to TRBD1. The CDR3 covers 12 residues. CDR1 is DFQATT, CDR2 SNEGSKA, per germline (reference sequence). Trimming at V came to 6 bases and at J to 8 bases, leaving 7 bases not matched to a gene.

This sequence joins TRBV10-3 and TRBJ2-7; 9 bases match TRBD1. Losses at the gene ends were 10 bases for V and 2 bases for J; bases not matched to a gene: 12. This CDR3 comprises 15 residues. Germline CDR1 ENHRY, CDR2 SYGVKD. Written as DNA, the CDR3 is TGTGCCACCGAAGCGGGACAGGGAGCGGCCTACGAGCAGTACTTC. Its protein product is CATEAGQGAAYEQYF.

This clonotype was seen many times. The V call is TRBV27, the J call TRBJ2-3, with 11 positions matching TRBD2. CDR1 and CDR2 (germline): MNHEY, SMNVEV (reference sequence). V dropped 6 bases and J dropped 6; count of bases not matched to a gene: 5. The CDR3 has 14 residues. The CDR3 region is CASRRTSGSDTQYF. CDR3 in DNA: TGTGCCAGCAGACGAACTAGCGGGAGTGATACGCAGTATTTT.